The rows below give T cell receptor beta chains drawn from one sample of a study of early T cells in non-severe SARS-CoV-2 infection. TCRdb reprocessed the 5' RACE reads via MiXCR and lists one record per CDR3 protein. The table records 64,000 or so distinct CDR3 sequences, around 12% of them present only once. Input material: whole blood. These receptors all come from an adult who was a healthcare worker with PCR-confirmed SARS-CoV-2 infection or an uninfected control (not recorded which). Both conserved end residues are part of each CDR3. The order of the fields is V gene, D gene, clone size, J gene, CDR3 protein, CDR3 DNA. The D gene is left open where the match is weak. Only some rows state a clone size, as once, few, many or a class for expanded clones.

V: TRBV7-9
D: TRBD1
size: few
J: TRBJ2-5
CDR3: CASSSDRGPRNGKETQYF
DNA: TGTGCCAGCAGCTCGGACAGGGGGCCAAGGAATGGCAAAGAGACCCAGTACTTC

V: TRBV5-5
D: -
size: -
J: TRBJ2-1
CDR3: CASSLKPAHEQFF
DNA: TGTGCCAGCAGCTTGAAACCGGCCCATGAGCAGTTCTTC

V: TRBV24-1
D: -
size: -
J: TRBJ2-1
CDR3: CATQRGNEQFF
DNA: TGTGCCACCCAACGGGGAAATGAGCAGTTCTTC

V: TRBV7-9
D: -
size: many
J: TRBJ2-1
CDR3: CASSLIRHPRNEQFF
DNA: TGTGCCAGCAGCCTTATCCGACACCCTAGGAATGAGCAGTTCTTC

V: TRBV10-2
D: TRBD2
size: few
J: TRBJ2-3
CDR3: CATTLSSGGTQYF
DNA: TGCGCCACCACCCTGTCTAGCGGGGGAACGCAGTATTTT

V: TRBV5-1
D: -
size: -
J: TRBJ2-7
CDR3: CASSWAGREQYF
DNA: TGCGCCAGCAGCTGGGCAGGGCGCGAGCAGTACTTC

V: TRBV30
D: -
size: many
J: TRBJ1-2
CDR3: CAWSPLWGGTDGYTF
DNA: TGTGCCTGGAGTCCCTTGTGGGGGGGGACGGATGGCTACACCTTC

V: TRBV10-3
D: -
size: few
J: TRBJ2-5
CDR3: CAISESDYSAQYF
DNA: TGTGCCATCAGTGAGTCGGACTATTCGGCCCAGTACTTC

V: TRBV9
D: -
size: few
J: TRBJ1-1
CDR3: CASSVAGAEAFF
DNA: TGTGCCAGCAGCGTAGCAGGGGCTGAAGCTTTCTTT

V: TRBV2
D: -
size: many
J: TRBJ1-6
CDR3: CATFEKGIGPLHF
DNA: TGTGCCACCTTCGAAAAGGGTATAGGACCCCTCCACTTT